This T cell receptor (beta chain) was recorded in a study of blood T cell repertoires in COVID-19. Looking at the study overall: The cDNA or gDNA used as material had been derived from T cells, B-cell-depleted T cells, or PBMCs.

Produced via immunoSEQ multiplex PCR; TCRdb's table is partial and in-frame only. The sample has about 250,000 clones; 80% to 85% are singletons. There are 16 residues in the CDR3. V was clipped by 2 bases and J by 0 bases, with 11 bases between them. Per the germline V gene, CDR1 is MNHNY and CDR2 is SVGAGI (reference sequence). The sequence came from a person aged 65 to 85 with COVID-19, enrolled during active disease. Sequences were obtained from peripheral blood. This chain links TRBV6-6 with TRBJ1-3; TRBD1 might be the D (6 bases). The CDR3 region is CASSYQTGNSGNTIYF. In DNA, the CDR3 is TGTGCCAGCAGTTACCAAACAGGGAACTCTGGAAACACCATATATTTT.